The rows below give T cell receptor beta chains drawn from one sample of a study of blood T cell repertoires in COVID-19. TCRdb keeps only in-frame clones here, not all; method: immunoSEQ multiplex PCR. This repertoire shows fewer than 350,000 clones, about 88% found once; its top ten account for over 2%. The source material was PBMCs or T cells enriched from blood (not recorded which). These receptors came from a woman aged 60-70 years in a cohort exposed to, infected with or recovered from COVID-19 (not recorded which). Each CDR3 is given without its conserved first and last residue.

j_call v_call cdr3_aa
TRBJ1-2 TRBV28 ASSSATEASPGYT
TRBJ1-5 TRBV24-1 ATSDEAGNQPQH
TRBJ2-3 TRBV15 ATSRAGAPRDTQY
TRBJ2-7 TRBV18 ASSHRRQASYEQY
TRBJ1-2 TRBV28 ASSLSGIGGYT
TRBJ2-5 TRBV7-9 ASGRGTQETQY
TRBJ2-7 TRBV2 ASSEMTGGKYEQY
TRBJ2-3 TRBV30 AWSATSGRTDTQY
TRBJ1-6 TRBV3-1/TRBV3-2 ASSPQGPSAYNSPLH
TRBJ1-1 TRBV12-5 ASGLWTGGSGNTEAF
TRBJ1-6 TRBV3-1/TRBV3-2 ASSQDSNYNSPLH
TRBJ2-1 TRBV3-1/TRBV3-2 ASSQTGLAAYNEQF
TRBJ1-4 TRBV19 ASSINGGARNEKLF
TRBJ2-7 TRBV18 ASSPNDRGPNEQY
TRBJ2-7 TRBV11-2 ASSSGTGLNEQY
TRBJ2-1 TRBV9 ASSGHRGLNNEQF
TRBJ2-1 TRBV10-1 ASSPGTSGPKQF
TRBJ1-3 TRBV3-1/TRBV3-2 ASRADRGGGNTIY
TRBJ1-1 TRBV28 ASSFGGWAF
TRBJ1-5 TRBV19 ASSKLNQPQH
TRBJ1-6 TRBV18 ASSPPGQYNSPLH
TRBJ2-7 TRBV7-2 ASSLGVATQNEQY
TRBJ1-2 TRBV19 ASSIPGGSVYGYT
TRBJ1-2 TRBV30 AWSVAGGYGYT
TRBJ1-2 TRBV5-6 ASSSTGHDYGYT
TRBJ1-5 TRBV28 ASQSDRVWNQPQH
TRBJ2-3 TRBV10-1 ASRRGTAITDTQY
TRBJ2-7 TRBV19 ASSALTGSLGEQY
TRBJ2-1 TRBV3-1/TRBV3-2 ASSQGFLHTV
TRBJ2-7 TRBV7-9 ASSRTSAVGYEQY
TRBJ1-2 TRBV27 ASRRGQDPLTNYGYT
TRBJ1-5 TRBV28 ASRPRGTGNNQPQH
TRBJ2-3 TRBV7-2 ASSSQAGGGITDTQY
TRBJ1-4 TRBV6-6 ASRGTATNEKLF
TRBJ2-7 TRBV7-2 ASSSRAAGRGGEQY
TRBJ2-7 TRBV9 ASSGSTGGIDEQY
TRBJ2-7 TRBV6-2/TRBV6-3 ASSYGPYEQY
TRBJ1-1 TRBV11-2 ASSYGGTEAF
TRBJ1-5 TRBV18 ASSTGQGGQPQH
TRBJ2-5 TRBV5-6 ASSWQNLFGETQY
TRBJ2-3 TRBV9 ASSVGDIRSTDTQY
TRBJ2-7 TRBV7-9 ASSLVSGSSYEQY
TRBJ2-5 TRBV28 ASSSGQRSQETQY
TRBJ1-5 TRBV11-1 ASPFWTKGPNQPQH
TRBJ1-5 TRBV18 ASSPLGAVGAGRNQPQH
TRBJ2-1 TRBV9 ASSPWSGSSYNEQF
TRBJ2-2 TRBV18 ASSPPGQANTGELF
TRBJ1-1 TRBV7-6 ASSPTGFGDTEAF